One sample yielded the 3 T cell receptor beta chains listed below, sequenced in a study of cytomegalovirus exposure and HLA in healthy donors. Assay used: immunoSEQ multiplex PCR; TCRdb lists only in-frame clones, some missing. This sample yields approximately 100,000 clones, of which approximately 90% are seen a single time; 3.5% to 5% belongs to the top ten. The sequenced material came from PBMCs. The receptors derive from a woman in her twenties or thirties in good health and CMV-seronegative.

Note on this clone: The same CDR3 can be traced to other DNA sequences in this sample. The CDR3 bases are TGTGCCAGCAGTTTAAACAGGGACACTGAAGCTTTCTTT. The encoded protein is CASSLNRDTEAFF. J is TRBJ1-1 and V is TRBV27, with D tentatively TRBD1 (6 bases). The germline gives CDR1 MNHEY, CDR2 SMNVEV (reference sequence). CDR3 size: 13 residues. Trimming cost V 2 bases and J 3 bases, with 7 bases left between them.

For the CDR3, the DNA is TGTGCCAGCAGCCCGCTCGGAGGACTAGCGTCTTACCAAGAGACCCAGTACTTC. This gives the protein CASSPLGGLASYQETQYF. The chain has TRBV4-2 and TRBJ2-5; 9 positions match TRBD2. Per the germline V gene, CDR1 is LGHNA and CDR2 is YNFKEQ. V shed 4 bases and J 0 bases; nucleotides not matched to a gene: 12. This CDR3 spans 18 amino acids.

The V and J genes are TRBV2 and TRBJ1-1; tentative D call: TRBD1 (6 bases). This CDR3 has 18 residues. V lost 11 bases and J lost 0, with 28 bases in between. Germline V gene lookup returns CDR1 SNHLY and CDR2 FYNNEI. In DNA, the CDR3 is TGTGCCTCCGGGGGACCGAGACCCGGGGGGGCCATGAACACTGAAGCTTTCTTT. Translation gives CASGGPRPGGAMNTEAFF.